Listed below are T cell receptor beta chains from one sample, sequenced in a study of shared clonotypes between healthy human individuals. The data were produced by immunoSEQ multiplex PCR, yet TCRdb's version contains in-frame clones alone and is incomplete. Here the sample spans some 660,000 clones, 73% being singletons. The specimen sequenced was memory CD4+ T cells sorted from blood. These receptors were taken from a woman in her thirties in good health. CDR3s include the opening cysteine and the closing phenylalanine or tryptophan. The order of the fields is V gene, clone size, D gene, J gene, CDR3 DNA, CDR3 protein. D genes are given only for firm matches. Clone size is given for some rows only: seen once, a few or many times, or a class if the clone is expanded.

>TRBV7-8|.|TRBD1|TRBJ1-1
TGTGCCAGCAGCACACAGGGGGCCACTGAAGCTTTCTTT
CASSTQGATEAFF
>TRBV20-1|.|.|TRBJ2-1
TGCAGTGCTAGCTCGAATGAGCAGTTCTTC
CSASSNEQFF
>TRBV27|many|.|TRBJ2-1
TGTGCCAGCAGTTCCAAAGGGCGAGACTGGGACTACAATGAGCAGTTCTTC
CASSSKGRDWDYNEQFF
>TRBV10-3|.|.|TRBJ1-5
TGTGCCATCAAGGCCGGCCCTAATAGCAATCAGCCCCAGCATTTT
CAIKAGPNSNQPQHF
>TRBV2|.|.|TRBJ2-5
TGTGCCAGCAGTGAAAACCAGGACGGGGTTGGGACCCAGTACTTC
CASSENQDGVGTQYF
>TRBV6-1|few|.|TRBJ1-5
TGTGCCAGCAGTGAAGCGTCGGGATGGCAGCCCCAGCATTTT
CASSEASGWQPQHF
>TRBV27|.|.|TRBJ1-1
TGTGCCAGCAGTTTAGCCCGACTCAGGGTCGGAAGCACTGAAGCTTTCTTT
CASSLARLRVGSTEAFF
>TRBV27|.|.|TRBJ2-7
TGTGCCAGCAGTCTTAGATCCCCAAACCTCAGCTACGAGCAGTACTTC
CASSLRSPNLSYEQYF
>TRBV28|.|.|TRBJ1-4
TGTGCCAGCAGTTCCAGCGGAGCAACTAATGAAAAACTGTTTTTT
CASSSSGATNEKLFF
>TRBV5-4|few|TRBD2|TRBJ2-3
TGTGCCAGCAGCCTAACTAGCGGGAGGACAGATACGCAGTATTTT
CASSLTSGRTDTQYF
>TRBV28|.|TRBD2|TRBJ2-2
TGTGCCAGCAGTTTATTTAGGGTAGCGGGAAGAACCGGGGAGCTGTTTTTT
CASSLFRVAGRTGELFF
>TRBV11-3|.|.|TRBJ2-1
TGTGCCAGCAGCCGAAGTGAGACGGGCCTCTCCTACAATGAGCAGTTCTTC
CASSRSETGLSYNEQFF
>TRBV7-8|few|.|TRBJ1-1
TGTGCCAGCAGCCGGGGGTTGAACACTGAAGCTTTCTTT
CASSRGLNTEAFF
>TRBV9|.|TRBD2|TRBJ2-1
TGTGCCAGCAGTCTCCTAGCGGAGAGCTCCTACAATGAGCAGTTCTTC
CASSLLAESSYNEQFF
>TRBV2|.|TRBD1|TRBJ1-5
TGTGCCAGCAGTGTTGGGACAGGGCATCAGCCCCAGCATTTT
CASSVGTGHQPQHF
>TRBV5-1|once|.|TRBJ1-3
TGCGCCAGCAGCTTGGACAGTGGAAACACCATATATTTT
CASSLDSGNTIYF
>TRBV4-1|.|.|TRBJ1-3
TGCGCCAGCAGCCAAGGCGCAGGAGCCTCTGGAAACACCATATATTTT
CASSQGAGASGNTIYF
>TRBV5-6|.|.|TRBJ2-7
TGTGCCAGCAGCTTAGCGGACCGGAACGAGCAGTACTTC
CASSLADRNEQYF
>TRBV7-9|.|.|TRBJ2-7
TGTGCCAGCAGCCCAATGGGCGGGACCCGTTACGAGCAGTACTTC
CASSPMGGTRYEQYF
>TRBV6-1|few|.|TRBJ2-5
TGTGCCACCGAGAAGACGGGGAGAGAGACCCAGTACTTC
CATEKTGRETQYF
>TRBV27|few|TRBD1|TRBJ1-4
TGTGCCAGCGGAGCCTTCCAGGGACAGAAATATTTT
CASGAFQGQKYF
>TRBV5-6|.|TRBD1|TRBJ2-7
TGTGCCAGCAGCGTCCCGGGACAGTACGAGCAGTACTTC
CASSVPGQYEQYF
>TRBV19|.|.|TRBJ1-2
TGTGCCAGTAGTATGGTTACAGTTAACTATGGCTACACCTTC
CASSMVTVNYGYTF
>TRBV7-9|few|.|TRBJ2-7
TGTGCCAGCAGCGAGGAGGTCTACGAGCAGTACTTC
CASSEEVYEQYF
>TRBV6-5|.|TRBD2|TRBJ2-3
TGTGCCAGCAGTTCGTCGGGAGGATACACAGATACGCAGTATTTT
CASSSSGGYTDTQYF
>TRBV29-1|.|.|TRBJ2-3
TGCAGCGTCCGACTCACCCATAGCACAGATACGCAGTATTTT
CSVRLTHSTDTQYF
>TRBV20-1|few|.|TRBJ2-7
TGCAGTGCTAGGGCGGAAGAGCAGTACTTC
CSARAEEQYF
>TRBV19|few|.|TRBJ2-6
TGTGCCAGTAGTATAGGGGGCTCTGGGGCCAACGTCCTGACTTTC
CASSIGGSGANVLTF
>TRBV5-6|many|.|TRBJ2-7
TGTGCCAGCAGCACCGGGACACTGAGCAACGAGCAGTACTTC
CASSTGTLSNEQYF
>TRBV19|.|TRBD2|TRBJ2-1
TGTGCCAGTAGTCCGGGACTAGCGGACAATGAGCAGTTCTTC
CASSPGLADNEQFF
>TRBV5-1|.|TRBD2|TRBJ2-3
TGCGCCAGCAGTGGGGGGGAGCGCACAGATACGCAGTATTTT
CASSGGERTDTQYF
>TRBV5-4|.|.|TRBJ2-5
TGTGCCAGCAGCTTGGGTGGCGTAGAGACCCAGTACTTC
CASSLGGVETQYF
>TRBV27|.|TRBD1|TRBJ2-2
TGTGCCAGCAGCCGGTCCGGGACAGGGAACACCGGGGAGCTGTTTTTT
CASSRSGTGNTGELFF
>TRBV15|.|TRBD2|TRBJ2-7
TGTGCCACCAGCAGAGCACCAGCGGGAGGGCTCCACGAGCAGTACTTC
CATSRAPAGGLHEQYF
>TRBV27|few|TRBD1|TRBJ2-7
TGTGCCAGCAGTGCCACCGGGACAGGTACTGGGCAGTACTTC
CASSATGTGTGQYF
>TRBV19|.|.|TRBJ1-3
TGTGCCAGTAGTATACGCAGCCTCCTCTCTGGAAACACCATATATTTT
CASSIRSLLSGNTIYF
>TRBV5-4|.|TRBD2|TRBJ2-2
TGTGCCGGACACCCTGGCGGGGGGAACACCGGGGAGCTGTTTTTT
CAGHPGGGNTGELFF
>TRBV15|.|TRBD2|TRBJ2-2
TGTGCCACCAGCAGAGCGGGGGGGCTGAGCTGGGCCGGGGAGCTGTTTTTT
CATSRAGGLSWAGELFF
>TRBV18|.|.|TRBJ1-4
TGTGCCAGCTCACCAGGATCAACTAATGAAAAACTGTTTTTT
CASSPGSTNEKLFF